A single sample gave rise to the 10 T cell receptor beta chains below, sequenced in a study of blood T cell repertoires in COVID-19. The protocol was immunoSEQ multiplex PCR, while the TCRdb copy is restricted to in-frame clones and leaves out a portion. The data show some 250,000 clones, with about 80% seen just once and approximately 15% held by the top ten. Material: PBMCs or T cells enriched from blood (not recorded which). All receptors come from a man aged 35 to 55 who had recovered from COVID-19.

The rearrangement uses TRBV6-1 and TRBJ1-5, with TRBD1 as a possible D gene (5 bases). In germline, CDR1 is MNHNS, CDR2 SASEGT. The CDR3 is made up of 16 amino acids. Trimming took off 2 bases at V and 1 base at J, with 12 bases between the two ends. CDR3 coding DNA: TGTGCCAGCAGTGAAATGGGGGGTAGGAGCAATCAGCCCCAGCATTTT. Protein product: CASSEMGGRSNQPQHF.

This chain connects TRBV7-9 to TRBJ2-5, with D tentatively TRBD1 (6 bases). CDR1 SEHNR and CDR2 FQNEAQ come from the germline V gene (reference sequence). V dropped 8 bases and J dropped 2 bases, with 24 bases sitting between them. This CDR3 contains 17 residues. CDR3 residues: CASLSVPLDRLQETQYF. The DNA of the CDR3 is TGTGCCAGCTTATCGGTCCCCCTGGACAGACTACAAGAGACCCAGTACTTC.

As for this clone: One junction end does not reproduce the germline sequence, and a read error may be involved. The chain links TRBV5-4 to TRBJ2-2; the match to TRBD2 covers 15 bases. The length of the CDR3 is 17 residues. Per germline, CDR1 SGHNT and CDR2 YYREEE (reference sequence). The CDR3 region is CASTLGLAGGSTGELFF. The CDR3 DNA is TGTGCCAGCACCTTGGGACTAGCGGGGGGATCTACCGGGGAGCTGTTTTTT.

The CDR3 sequence is CASSHSTTSGGAGRRYF. CDR3 DNA: TGTGCCAGCAGCCACTCGACGACTAGCGGGGGGGCGGGTCGGCGGTATTTT. The rearrangement links TRBV3-1 (or the pseudogene TRBV3-2) to TRBJ2-3, with 14 bases lining up with TRBD2. The length of the CDR3 is 17 residues. CDR1 and CDR2 (germline): LGHDT, YNNKEL (reference sequence). The ends lost 3 bases at V and 14 bases at J; junction bases unmatched: 16.

This clone came up a few times. CDR3 DNA sequence: TGCGCCAGCAGCCAAGTCCCAGATTACGAGCAGTACTTC. Protein sequence: CASSQVPDYEQYF. The chain combines TRBV4-1 with TRBJ2-7, with D uncertain. Germline CDR1 reads MGHRA; CDR2 reads YSYEKL. This CDR3 region has 13 residues. V was trimmed by 1 base and J by 4 bases, leaving 8 bases between them.

V and J are TRBV28 and TRBJ1-3; perhaps TRBD1 as D (5 bases). Trimming cost V 6 bases and J 1 base, with 13 bases left between them. Germline V gene sequence: CDR1 MDHEN, CDR2 SYDVKM. The length of the CDR3 is 15 residues. CDR3 sequence: CASSPTERSGNTIYF. The CDR3 DNA reads TGTGCCAGCAGCCCGACAGAAAGGTCTGGAAACACCATATATTTT.

The chain carries TRBV30 and TRBJ2-6; D remains unclear. CDR1 and CDR2 from the germline V gene are GTSNPN and SVGIG (reference sequence). Trimming cost V 2 bases and J 0 bases, with 8 bases left between them. The CDR3 loop spans 15 amino acids. Here the CDR3 reads CAWSYGSSGANVLTF. The CDR3 DNA is TGTGCCTGGAGTTATGGTAGCTCTGGGGCCAACGTCCTGACTTTC.

V is TRBV7-9 and J is TRBJ1-1; 7 nucleotides match TRBD1. V lost 4 bases to trimming and J lost 0 bases; unmatched junction nucleotides: 14. This CDR3 is built from 18 residues. The germline CDR1 and CDR2 sequences are SEHNR and FQNEAQ (reference sequence). This chain's CDR3 is CASSWRRQGAAMNTEAFF. The CDR3 DNA reads as TGTGCCAGCAGCTGGCGAAGACAGGGAGCGGCAATGAACACTGAAGCTTTCTTT. The entire variable domain, with the rest obtained from reference TRBV7-9 and TRBJ1-1, is as follows: DTGVSQNPRHKITKRGQNVTFRCDPISEHNRLYWYRQTLGQGPEFLTYFQNEAQLEKSRLLSDRFSAERPKGSFSTLEIQRTEQGDSAMYLCASSWRRQGAAMNTEAFFGQGTRLTVV.

V gene TRBV7-2 combines with J gene TRBJ2-3; 7 bases line up with TRBD2. The CDR3 runs 15 residues. Germline V gene data show CDR1 as SGHTA and CDR2 as FQGNSA. J gave up 3 bases and V 3 bases, and 6 bases lay outside the gene matches. CDR3 region: CASSFPSGVTDTQYF. For the CDR3, the DNA is TGTGCCAGCAGCTTCCCTAGCGGAGTGACAGATACGCAGTATTTT.

V is TRBV6-2 or TRBV6-3 and J is TRBJ1-5, with D uncertain. This CDR3 has 17 amino acids. Per germline, CDR1 MNHEY and CDR2 SVGEGT. Trimming stripped 5 bases from V and 3 bases from J, with 20 bases between. CDR3 sequence (DNA): TGTGCCAGCAGTGCCCGGAGCGCTTCACCCCTCAATCAGCCCCAGCATTTT. This codes for CASSARSASPLNQPQHF.